The T cell receptor beta chain under discussion was sequenced for a study of cytomegalovirus exposure and HLA in healthy donors. The CDR3 is 13 residues long. Germline loops: CDR1 SGHTA, CDR2 FQGTGA. After removal of 6 bases from V and 5 bases from J, the junction contained 4 bases not matched to a gene. Assay: immunoSEQ multiplex PCR; the TCRdb copy retains only in-frame clones and omits some. Counted here are 150,000 to 200,000 clones, 70% to 90% occurring once; the ten biggest clones make up roughly 5.8%. Sequencing was performed on PBMCs. The chain combines TRBV7-3 with TRBJ2-7; 10 bases are shared with TRBD1. This clonotype was sampled from a woman aged 25 to 45 in good health and CMV-seronegative. CDR3 residues: CASREGQGDEQYF. The CDR3 DNA is TGTGCCAGCAGGGAAGGACAGGGGGACGAGCAGTACTTC.